The present entry profiles one TCR beta chain with its context. Its antigen is unknown. Sample-barcoded 5' priming and a J-beta primer mix drove a second PCR of about 6 to 12 cycles. TCRdb itself ran the 5' RACE reads through MiXCR, one entry per CDR3 protein. The repertoire holds approximately 780,000 distinct CDR3 sequences, with approximately 24% as singletons. The entry originates in a study of blood T cells in healthy people across ages. Study-wide results and caveats: Per-million-T-cell TCR beta diversity fell roughly linearly with age.

Peripheral blood was drawn, roughly 10 milliliters per donor. The same specimen was also included in a second study, on T cells of mothers and their children. That work states: Extraction yielded RNA that went, in full, into cDNA synthesis at about 1.6 ug per 15 ul. There was no detection of any persistent microchimeric T cell clones.

The sequence was obtained from a boy between 5 and 17 years old in good health. Sequenced sample: blood.

The CDR3 region is CASSEGPHTSGNTIYF. The CDR3 DNA reads TGTGCCAGCAGCGAGGGACCGCATACCTCTGGAAACACCATATATTTT. The chain recombines TRBV9 with TRBJ1-3; possible D gene TRBD1, 5 bases. The germline V gene encodes CDR1 SGDLS and CDR2 YYNGEE. CDR3 length equals 16 residues. With 3 bases removed from V and 0 bases from J, the gap between germline ends came to 13 bases.